These T cell receptor beta chains were read from a single sample in a study of shared clonotypes between healthy human individuals. Here immunoSEQ multiplex PCR was the method, and the copy in TCRdb shows in-frame clones only, minus some. The table includes 2.3 million or so clones, 93% detected once. Sequenced material: naive CD4+ T cells from PBMCs. The receptors come from a young man in good health. Some clones in this sample may be carry-over from other donors' samples. CDR3s include the opening cysteine and the closing phenylalanine or tryptophan. D genes are given only for firm matches. Size is stated for part of the rows, as once, few or many counts, or as a class when the clone is expanded.

DNA,CDR3,size,V,D,J,length
TGTGCCAGCTCACCAGTGGGGGCGAATGAGCAGTTCTTC,CASSPVGANEQFF,-,TRBV18,-,TRBJ2-1,13
TGTGCCAGCAGCTTAGTACAGGGAGAGACCCAGTACTTC,CASSLVQGETQYF,-,TRBV11-2,-,TRBJ2-5,13
TGTGCCAGCAGCCGGGACACTACCTACGAGCAGTACTTC,CASSRDTTYEQYF,-,TRBV7-6,-,TRBJ2-7,13
TGTGCCAGCAGTTACCCGAACGGAAAAGCTTTCTTT,CASSYPNGKAFF,-,TRBV6-5,-,TRBJ1-1,12
TGTGCCACCAGCAGAACCCAGGCAACTGAAGCTTTCTTT,CATSRTQATEAFF,-,TRBV15,-,TRBJ1-1,13
TGTGCCAGCAGCGAAACTGGACAGGGGGGTGTTCCAGAGACCCAGTACTTC,CASSETGQGGVPETQYF,-,TRBV9,TRBD1,TRBJ2-5,17
TGTGCCAGCAGCTTAGCGCTGGGGGGAGGATGGGAGCAGTACTTC,CASSLALGGGWEQYF,-,TRBV7-2,-,TRBJ2-7,15
TGTGCCAGCAGCCCTCCGGGACAGGGTCCCTATGGCTACACCTTC,CASSPPGQGPYGYTF,-,TRBV7-9,TRBD1,TRBJ1-2,15
TGCGCCAGCAGCCCGATGGGACAGGGAAACTATGGCTACACCTTC,CASSPMGQGNYGYTF,-,TRBV4-3,TRBD1,TRBJ1-2,15
TGTGCCTGGAGTGTAATGGGGGGCTATTCACCCCTCCACTTT,CAWSVMGGYSPLHF,-,TRBV30,-,TRBJ1-6,14
TGTGCCAGCAGCTTATCAGGGCGCACTGAAGCTTTCTTT,CASSLSGRTEAFF,-,TRBV11-2,-,TRBJ1-1,13
TGTGCCAGCAGCCGGACCGGACAGGGCCCCCCGGGGACCCAGTACTTC,CASSRTGQGPPGTQYF,-,TRBV7-2,TRBD1,TRBJ2-5,16
TGTGCCAGCAGTGGCGGGGGTCTAGGTGAAAAACTGTTTTTT,CASSGGGLGEKLFF,-,TRBV6-1,-,TRBJ1-4,14
TGTGCCAGCAGCTCGGGACAGGGCCCAACCTACGAGCAGTACTTC,CASSSGQGPTYEQYF,-,TRBV11-2,TRBD1,TRBJ2-7,15
TGTGCCTGCGGACCCGCCTCCCTGGTCTACGAGCAGTACTTC,CACGPASLVYEQYF,-,TRBV28,-,TRBJ2-7,14
TGTGCTAGCCGGGTCCAAGAGACCCAGTACTTC,CASRVQETQYF,-,TRBV28,-,TRBJ2-5,11
TGTGCCAGCAGCCCAAACACACGGAACACTGAAGCTTTCTTT,CASSPNTRNTEAFF,-,TRBV7-9,-,TRBJ1-1,14
TGTGCCAGCAGCTCGGGACAGTACACCTACGAGCAGTACTTC,CASSSGQYTYEQYF,once,TRBV28,TRBD1,TRBJ2-7,14
TGTGCCAGCAGCTTAGTAGGGGCAGGGGGAGCCAAAGCTTTCTTT,CASSLVGAGGAKAFF,-,TRBV7-2,TRBD1,TRBJ1-1,15
TGTGCCAGCAGTGACCCAGGGACGGCGAATGAAAAACTGTTTTTT,CASSDPGTANEKLFF,-,TRBV25-1,-,TRBJ1-4,15
TGTGCCAGCAGCTTGACTAGCCCTACCTCCTACGAGCAGTACTTC,CASSLTSPTSYEQYF,-,TRBV7-9,TRBD2,TRBJ2-7,15
TGCAGCGTCGGGGATCCGGGCCCCACAAGAAGCTACACCTTC,CSVGDPGPTRSYTF,-,TRBV29-1,-,TRBJ1-2,14
TGCAGCGTTGGACAGGGGTGGACAAATGAGCAGTTCTTC,CSVGQGWTNEQFF,-,TRBV29-1,TRBD1,TRBJ2-1,13
TGCGCCAGCAGCACCTCTCCGGGGACGGGTCAGCCCCAGCATTTT,CASSTSPGTGQPQHF,-,TRBV5-1,-,TRBJ1-5,15
TGTGCCAGCACCCCGGCGGGGGACGGAGGCTACACCTTC,CASTPAGDGGYTF,-,TRBV25-1,-,TRBJ1-2,13
TGTGCCAGCAGCTTATTGGGGCTAGCGGGAAACACCGGGGAGCTGTTTTTT,CASSLLGLAGNTGELFF,-,TRBV7-2,TRBD2,TRBJ2-2,17
TGTGCCAGCCGCAAAGACAGGGACTATAGCAATCAGCCCCAGCATTTT,CASRKDRDYSNQPQHF,-,TRBV19,TRBD1,TRBJ1-5,16
TGTGCCAGCAGTTTAAAGGTAGGGATCGGACGGAACACTGAAGCTTTCTTT,CASSLKVGIGRNTEAFF,-,TRBV27,-,TRBJ1-1,17
TGCAGCGTTGGCTTGAGACTGGGTATGGAGCAGTACTTC,CSVGLRLGMEQYF,-,TRBV29-1,-,TRBJ2-7,13
TGTGCCAGCACGGAGGACTGGGGTGAGCAGTTCTTC,CASTEDWGEQFF,-,TRBV2,-,TRBJ2-1,12
TGTGCCAGCTCAGGGGGAGGTTTCGGCACAGATACGCAGTATTTT,CASSGGGFGTDTQYF,-,TRBV9,-,TRBJ2-3,15
TGTGCCAGCAGCTCCCCCGGGCGGGGGGGCGACGAGCAGTACTTC,CASSSPGRGGDEQYF,-,TRBV7-9,TRBD2,TRBJ2-7,15
TGTGCCAGCAGTTTGATCCAGAAAGAGACCCAGTACTTC,CASSLIQKETQYF,-,TRBV27,-,TRBJ2-5,13
TGTGCCAGCACGGCCAGCGAGAACACTGAAGCTTTCTTT,CASTASENTEAFF,-,TRBV9,-,TRBJ1-1,13
TGTGCCAGCAGTGGAGGGCTAGCGGGCAGAATCTCCTACAATGAGCAGTTCTTC,CASSGGLAGRISYNEQFF,once,TRBV2,TRBD2,TRBJ2-1,18
TGTGCCAGCAGTTGGCCTAGCGGTAACACCGGGGAGCTGTTTTTT,CASSWPSGNTGELFF,-,TRBV6-6,TRBD2,TRBJ2-2,15
TGTGCCAGCAGTCTAAGGGACAGGGGGCGCAACACTGAAGCTTTCTTT,CASSLRDRGRNTEAFF,-,TRBV27,TRBD1,TRBJ1-1,16